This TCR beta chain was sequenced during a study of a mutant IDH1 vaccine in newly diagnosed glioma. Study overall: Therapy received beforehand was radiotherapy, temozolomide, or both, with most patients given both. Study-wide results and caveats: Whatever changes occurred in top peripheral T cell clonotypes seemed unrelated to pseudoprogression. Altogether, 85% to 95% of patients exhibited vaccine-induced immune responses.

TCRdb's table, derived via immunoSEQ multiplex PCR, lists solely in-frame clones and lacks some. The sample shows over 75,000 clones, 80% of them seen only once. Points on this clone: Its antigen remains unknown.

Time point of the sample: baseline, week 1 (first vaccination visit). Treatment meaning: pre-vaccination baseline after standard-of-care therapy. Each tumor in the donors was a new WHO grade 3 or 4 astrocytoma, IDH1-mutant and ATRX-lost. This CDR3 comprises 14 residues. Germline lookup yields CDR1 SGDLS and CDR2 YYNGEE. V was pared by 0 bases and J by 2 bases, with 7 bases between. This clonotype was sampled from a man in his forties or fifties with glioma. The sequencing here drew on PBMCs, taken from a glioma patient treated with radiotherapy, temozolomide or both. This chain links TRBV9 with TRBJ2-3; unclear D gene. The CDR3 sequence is CASSVVALTDTQYF. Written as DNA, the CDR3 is TGTGCCAGCAGCGTAGTGGCACTCACAGATACGCAGTATTTT. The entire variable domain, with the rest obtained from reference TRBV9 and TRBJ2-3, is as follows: DSGVTQTPKHLITATGQRVTLRCSPRSGDLSVYWYQQSLDQGLQFLIQYYNGEERAKGNILERFSAQQFPDLHSELNLSSLELGDSALYFCASSVVALTDTQYFGPGTRLTVL.